These T cell receptor beta chains were read from a single sample in a study of control samples from healthy donors and cancer patients. TCRdb keeps only in-frame clones here, not all; method: immunoSEQ multiplex PCR. Of some 190,000 clones in the sample, around 90% were seen once. The sequenced sample was blood. These receptors came from a man between 25 and 39 years old in good health. The CDR3 runs from the conserved cysteine through the conserved F or W. A D gene is named only where the DNA matches it firmly. Clone size is stated in some rows and not others, as once, few, many or a class when expanded.

size: -; V: TRBV19; D: -; J: TRBJ1-6; DNA: TGTGCCAGTAGTATGGGCGGGAGCTCCTATAATTCACCCCTCCACTTT; CDR3: CASSMGGSSYNSPLHF
size: -; V: TRBV6-2/TRBV6-3; D: TRBD1; J: TRBJ1-5; DNA: TGTGCCAGCAGTGGGTCGACAGGGGGTAGCAATCAGCCCCAGCATTTT; CDR3: CASSGSTGGSNQPQHF
size: -; V: TRBV27; D: -; J: TRBJ2-4; DNA: TGTGCCAGCAGTTTGGTCGGGGGGCTAGTTGGCAAAAACATTCAGTACTTC; CDR3: CASSLVGGLVGKNIQYF
size: -; V: TRBV2; D: -; J: TRBJ2-1; DNA: TGTGCCAGCAGTGAATGGGGCAGTGAGCAGTTCTTC; CDR3: CASSEWGSEQFF
size: -; V: TRBV3-1/TRBV3-2; D: -; J: TRBJ1-5; DNA: TGTGCCAGCAGCCAAGATGTTTCAGGGTATAGCAATCAGCCCCAGCATTTT; CDR3: CASSQDVSGYSNQPQHF
size: -; V: TRBV10-3; D: -; J: TRBJ2-7; DNA: TGTGCCATCAGTGGATTGACAGACGAGCAGTACTTC; CDR3: CAISGLTDEQYF
size: -; V: TRBV5-4; D: -; J: TRBJ1-1; DNA: TGTGCCAGCAGCTTGGAACAAATGAACACTGAAGCTTTCTTT; CDR3: CASSLEQMNTEAFF
size: -; V: TRBV19; D: -; J: TRBJ1-1; DNA: TGTGCCAGTAGTATAGAGGCAGGGGTCATAACTGAAGCTTTCTTT; CDR3: CASSIEAGVITEAFF
size: -; V: TRBV4-1; D: -; J: TRBJ1-2; DNA: TGCGCCAGCAGCCAGGGTGTGGGACCCCCTGGCTACACCTTC; CDR3: CASSQGVGPPGYTF
size: -; V: TRBV6-1; D: -; J: TRBJ2-7; DNA: TGTGCCAGCAGTGAATGGAACGAGCAGTACTTC; CDR3: CASSEWNEQYF
size: -; V: TRBV7-9; D: TRBD1; J: TRBJ2-7; DNA: TGTGCCAGCAGCTTAAATCAAGTGGGACAGACCAACTACGAGCAGTACTTC; CDR3: CASSLNQVGQTNYEQYF
size: -; V: TRBV23-1; D: TRBD1; J: TRBJ1-2; DNA: TGCGCCAGCAGTCAGACAGGGACGGCCGACCTTAATAACTATGGCTACACCTTC; CDR3: CASSQTGTADLNNYGYTF
size: -; V: TRBV12-3/TRBV12-4; D: -; J: TRBJ1-1; DNA: TGTGCCAGCCGAAGGGTGAACACTGAAGCTTTCTTT; CDR3: CASRRVNTEAFF
size: -; V: TRBV19; D: -; J: TRBJ2-1; DNA: TGTGCCAGTAGTAGACAACAGATCGGGAGTGAGCAGTTCTTC; CDR3: CASSRQQIGSEQFF
size: -; V: TRBV2; D: -; J: TRBJ1-5; DNA: TGTGCCAGCAGTGAACTTGCCAGGGGAGATGATCAGCCCCAGCATTTT; CDR3: CASSELARGDDQPQHF
size: -; V: TRBV19; D: -; J: TRBJ1-2; DNA: TGTGCCAGTAGTGAAGAGGCTAATCCCCGGGATGGCTACACCTTC; CDR3: CASSEEANPRDGYTF
size: -; V: TRBV11-2; D: TRBD1; J: TRBJ1-1; DNA: TGTGCCAGCAGCGGACAGGGGGCGGAGTCCACTGAAGCTTTCTTT; CDR3: CASSGQGAESTEAFF
size: -; V: TRBV7-9; D: -; J: TRBJ2-4; DNA: TGTGCCAGCAGCTTAGCGGGACGGGATCGAGACATTCAGTACTTC; CDR3: CASSLAGRDRDIQYF
size: -; V: TRBV9; D: -; J: TRBJ2-3; DNA: TGTGCCAGCAGCGCGGCGGGCACAGATACGCAGTATTTT; CDR3: CASSAAGTDTQYF
size: -; V: TRBV7-8; D: -; J: TRBJ1-2; DNA: TGTGCCAGCAGCGAACGGGACCACTATGGCTACACCTTC; CDR3: CASSERDHYGYTF
size: once; V: TRBV10-1; D: -; J: TRBJ1-3; DNA: TGCGCCAGCAGTGAATGTAGGACGGAGAGCTCTGGAAACACCATATATTTT; CDR3: CASSECRTESSGNTIYF
size: -; V: TRBV7-9; D: -; J: TRBJ1-2; DNA: TGTGCCAGCAGCTTATCTCAGTACTATGGCTACACCTTC; CDR3: CASSLSQYYGYTF
size: -; V: TRBV19; D: TRBD2; J: TRBJ2-1; DNA: TGTGCCAGTAGTCGGAGCGGGGGGCCTTACAATGAGCAGTTCTTC; CDR3: CASSRSGGPYNEQFF
size: -; V: TRBV5-1; D: -; J: TRBJ1-1; DNA: TGCGCCAGCAGCTTGGGGCGTAGAACAGGGTTTACAGTGGGTGCTTTCTTT; CDR3: CASSLGRRTGFTVGAFF
size: once; V: TRBV30; D: -; J: TRBJ2-6; DNA: TGTGCCCGACTTGACAGCTCTGGGGCCAACGTCCTGACTTTC; CDR3: CARLDSSGANVLTF
size: -; V: TRBV5-4; D: -; J: TRBJ1-3; DNA: TGTGCCAGCAGCCCGGACGGAAGCTCTGGAAACACCATATATTTT; CDR3: CASSPDGSSGNTIYF
size: -; V: TRBV7-3; D: TRBD2; J: TRBJ2-1; DNA: TGTGCCAGCAGCCTCGCTAGCGGGGGGGTAAATGAGCAGTTCTTC; CDR3: CASSLASGGVNEQFF